This T cell receptor (beta chain) was recorded in a study of T cells in localized non-small cell lung cancer. Overall study findings and caveats: Because sequencing included only one region (of the tumor), heterogeneity remains possible. In adjacent lung appeared a median around 62 of the top 100 tumor clones. Elevated circulating T cell density in blood was associated with longer overall survival. Uninvolved adjacent lung had the highest recorded T cell clonality, with tumor below it.

This clone was counted between two and nine times. The antigen remains undetermined. Here immunoSEQ multiplex PCR was the method, and the copy in TCRdb shows in-frame clones only, minus some. The table records 2,500 to 3,000 clones, about 30% of them present only once. CDR3 length equals 16 residues. This sequence was found in a female donor of 60 years or more with stage I lung adenocarcinoma. Source: lung tumor tissue, taken before any cancer treatment. V gene TRBV7-5 combines with J gene TRBJ2-1; the table's D call TRBD1 went unverified against the DNA. TRBV7-5 is listed as a pseudogene. The DNA for the CDR3 is TGTGCCAGCAGCGTAAACCCGGACAGTTCCTACAATGAGCAGTTCTTC. Its protein product is CASSVNPDSSYNEQFF.